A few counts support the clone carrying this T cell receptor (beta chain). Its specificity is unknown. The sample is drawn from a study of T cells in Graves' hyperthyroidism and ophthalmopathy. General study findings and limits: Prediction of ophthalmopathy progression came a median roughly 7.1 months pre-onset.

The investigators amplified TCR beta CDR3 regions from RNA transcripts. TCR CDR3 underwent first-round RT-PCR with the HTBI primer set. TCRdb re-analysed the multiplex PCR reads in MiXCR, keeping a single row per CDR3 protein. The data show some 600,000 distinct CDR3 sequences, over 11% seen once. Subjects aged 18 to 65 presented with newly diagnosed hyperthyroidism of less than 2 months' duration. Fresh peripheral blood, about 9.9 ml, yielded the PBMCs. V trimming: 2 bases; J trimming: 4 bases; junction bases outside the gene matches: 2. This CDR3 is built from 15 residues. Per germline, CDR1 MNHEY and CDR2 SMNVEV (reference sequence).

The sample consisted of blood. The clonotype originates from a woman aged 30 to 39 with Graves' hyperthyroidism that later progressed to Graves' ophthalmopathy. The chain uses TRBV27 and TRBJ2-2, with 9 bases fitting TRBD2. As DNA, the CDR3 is TGTGCCAGCAGTTTAAGTAGCGGGGGCACCGGGGAGCTGTTTTTT. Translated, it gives CASSLSSGGTGELFF.